This T cell receptor (beta chain) originates from a study of Ad26.COV2.S vaccination and SARS-CoV-2 variants. Treatment here: about 20 received Ad26.COV2.S at low or high dose, single or two shots; about five received placebo; per-sample allocation not given. Sampling was done on day 63 after the first vaccine or placebo injection. Method: immunoSEQ multiplex PCR; TCRdb's copy keeps in-frame clones and lacks some. The sample contains roughly 350,000 clones, around 88% of which appear only once. CDR3 length equals 15 residues. Trimming stripped 5 bases from V and 0 bases from J, with 13 bases between. Germline CDR1 is SEHNR and CDR2 is FQNEAQ (reference sequence).

This sequence joins TRBV7-9 and TRBJ1-1; tentatively, D is TRBD1 (5 bases). The receptor was derived from a person aged 18-65 years who received the Ad26.COV2.S COVID-19 vaccine or a placebo. The source was peripheral blood, collected in a trial of Ad26.COV2.S vaccine versus placebo. CDR3 in DNA: TGTGCCAGCAGCCCGGGACCGATGATGAACACTGAAGCTTTCTTT. Its protein is CASSPGPMMNTEAFF.